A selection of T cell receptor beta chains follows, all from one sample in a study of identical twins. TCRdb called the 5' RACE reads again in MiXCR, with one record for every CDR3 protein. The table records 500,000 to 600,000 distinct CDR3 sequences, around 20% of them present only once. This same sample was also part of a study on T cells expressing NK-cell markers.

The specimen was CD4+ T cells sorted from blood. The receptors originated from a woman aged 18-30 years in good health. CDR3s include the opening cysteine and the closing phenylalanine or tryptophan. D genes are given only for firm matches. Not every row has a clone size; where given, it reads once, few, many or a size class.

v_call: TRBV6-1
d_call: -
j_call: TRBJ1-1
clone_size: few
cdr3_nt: TGTGCCAGCAGGTCCCCGGGGGGGAACACTGAAGCTTTCTTT
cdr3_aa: CASRSPGGNTEAFF

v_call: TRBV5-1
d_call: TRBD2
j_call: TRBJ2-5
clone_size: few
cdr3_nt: TGCGCCAGCAGCTTTCCGACTAGCGGGGGGATAAGAGAGACCCAGTACTTC
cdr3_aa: CASSFPTSGGIRETQYF

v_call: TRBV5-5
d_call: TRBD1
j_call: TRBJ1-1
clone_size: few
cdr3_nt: TGTGCCAGCAGCGGTTCCACAGGGGTGAACACTGAAGCTTTCTTT
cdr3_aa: CASSGSTGVNTEAFF

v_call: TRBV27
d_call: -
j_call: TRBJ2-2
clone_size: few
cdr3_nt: TGTGCCAGCAGTTTATCGGTGGCTACCCGAGGCGGGGAGCTGTTTTTT
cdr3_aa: CASSLSVATRGGELFF

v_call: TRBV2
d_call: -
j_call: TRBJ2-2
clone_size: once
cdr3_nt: TGTGCCAGCAGTGTCCCAGACTCCACCGGGGAGCTGTTTTTT
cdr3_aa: CASSVPDSTGELFF

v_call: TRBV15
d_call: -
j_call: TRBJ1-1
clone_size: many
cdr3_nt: TGTGCCACCAGCCATAGGGCAGTGAACACTGAAGCTTTCTTT
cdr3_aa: CATSHRAVNTEAFF

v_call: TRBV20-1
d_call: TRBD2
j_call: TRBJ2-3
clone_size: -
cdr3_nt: TGCAGTGCTGGGACTAGCGGCCTCACCCCTGGCACAGATACGCAGTATTTT
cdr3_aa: CSAGTSGLTPGTDTQYF

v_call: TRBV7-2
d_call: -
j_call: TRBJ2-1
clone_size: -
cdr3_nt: TGTGCCAGCAGTCTGGCCTACACTGGGAATGAGCAGTTCTTC
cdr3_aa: CASSLAYTGNEQFF

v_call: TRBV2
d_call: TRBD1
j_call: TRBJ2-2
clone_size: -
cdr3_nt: TGTGCCAGCAGTGGGGACAGGAGTGACACCGGGGAGCTGTTTTTT
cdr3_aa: CASSGDRSDTGELFF

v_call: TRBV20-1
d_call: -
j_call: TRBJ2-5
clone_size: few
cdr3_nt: TGCAGTGCTAACAGGGCACAAGAGACCCAGTACTTC
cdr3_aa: CSANRAQETQYF

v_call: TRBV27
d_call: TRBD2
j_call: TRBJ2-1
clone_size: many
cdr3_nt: TGTGCCAGCAGAGGACTAGCGGGAGCGAGGAAGGACAATGAGCAGTTCTTC
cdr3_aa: CASRGLAGARKDNEQFF

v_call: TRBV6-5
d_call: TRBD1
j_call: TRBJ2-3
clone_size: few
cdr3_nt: TGTGCCAGCAGTTACCACCCCAGGGGGCGGGCTAGCACAGATACGCAGTATTTT
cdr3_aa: CASSYHPRGRASTDTQYF

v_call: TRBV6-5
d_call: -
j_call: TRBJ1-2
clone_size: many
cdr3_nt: TGTGCCAGCAGTTACACACAGGGAAGCGGCTACACCTTC
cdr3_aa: CASSYTQGSGYTF

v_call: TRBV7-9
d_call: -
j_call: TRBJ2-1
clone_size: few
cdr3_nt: TGTGCCAGCAGCCAGGCAGGGGGGAATGAGCAGTTCTTC
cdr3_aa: CASSQAGGNEQFF

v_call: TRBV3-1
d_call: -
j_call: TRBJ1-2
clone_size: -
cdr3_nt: TGTGCCAGCAGCCAGCAGGGAAGCTACACCTTC
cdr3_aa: CASSQQGSYTF

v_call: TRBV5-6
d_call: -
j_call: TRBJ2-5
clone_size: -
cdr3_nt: TGTGCCAGCAGCCCTCCGGCCCAAGAGACCCAGTACTTC
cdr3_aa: CASSPPAQETQYF

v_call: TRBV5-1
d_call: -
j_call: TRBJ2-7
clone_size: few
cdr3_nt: TGCGCCAGCACCCCGAGGCAGGGTGAGTTGTACGAGCAGTACTTC
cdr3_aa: CASTPRQGELYEQYF

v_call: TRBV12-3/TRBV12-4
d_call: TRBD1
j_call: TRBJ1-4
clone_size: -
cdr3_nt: TGTGCCAGCAGTTCCGACAGGGGCGTAAATGAAAAACTGTTTTTT
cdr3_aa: CASSSDRGVNEKLFF

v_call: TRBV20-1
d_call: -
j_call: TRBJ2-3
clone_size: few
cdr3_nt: TGCAGTGCTAGAGATTCGCCAGGAGCAGATACGCAGTATTTT
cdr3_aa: CSARDSPGADTQYF

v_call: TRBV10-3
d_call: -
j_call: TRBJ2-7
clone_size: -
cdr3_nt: TGTGCCATCAGTGAGGGCCACGAGCAGTACTTC
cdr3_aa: CAISEGHEQYF

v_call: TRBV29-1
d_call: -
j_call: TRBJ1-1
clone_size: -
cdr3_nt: TGCAGCGTTGAAGAACGGGGCTGGGGGAACACTGAAGCTTTCTTT
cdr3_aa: CSVEERGWGNTEAFF

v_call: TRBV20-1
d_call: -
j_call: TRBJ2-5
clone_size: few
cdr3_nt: TGCAGTGCTTTACAGTTCCCTGGGGTCCAAGAGACCCAGTACTTC
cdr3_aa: CSALQFPGVQETQYF

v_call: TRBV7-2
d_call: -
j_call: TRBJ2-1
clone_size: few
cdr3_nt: TGTGCCAGCAGCTTATGGGGGACTGAGCAGTTCTTC
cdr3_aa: CASSLWGTEQFF

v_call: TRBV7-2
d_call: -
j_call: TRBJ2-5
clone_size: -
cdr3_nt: TGTGCCAGCAGCTTAGTAGGCGGGGAAGAGACCCAGTACTTC
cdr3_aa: CASSLVGGEETQYF

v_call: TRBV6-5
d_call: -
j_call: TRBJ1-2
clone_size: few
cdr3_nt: TGTGCCAGCAGTTACTCGCGGGGTAGCTATGGCTACACCTTC
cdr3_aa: CASSYSRGSYGYTF

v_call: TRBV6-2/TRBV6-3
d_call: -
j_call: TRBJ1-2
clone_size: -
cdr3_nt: TGTGCCAGCGAATCTGACGGCTTCTATGGCTACACCTTC
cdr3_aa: CASESDGFYGYTF

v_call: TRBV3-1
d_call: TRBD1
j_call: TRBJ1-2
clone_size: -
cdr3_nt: TGTGCCAGCAGGCGCAGGGGGGAGGATGGCTACACCTTC
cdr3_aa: CASRRRGEDGYTF

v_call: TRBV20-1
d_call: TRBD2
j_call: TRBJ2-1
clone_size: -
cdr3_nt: TGCAGTGCTAGACCCTGGGGGGGCAATGAGCAGTTCTTC
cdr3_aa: CSARPWGGNEQFF

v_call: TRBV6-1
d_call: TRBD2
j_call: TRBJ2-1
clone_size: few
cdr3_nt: TGTGCCAGCAGGCTCGGGGCTAGCGGTTACAATGAGCAGTTCTTC
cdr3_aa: CASRLGASGYNEQFF

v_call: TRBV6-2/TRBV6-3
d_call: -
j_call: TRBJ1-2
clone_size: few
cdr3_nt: TGTGCCAGCAGTTACTCGTGGGATAACTATGGCTACACCTTC
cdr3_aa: CASSYSWDNYGYTF

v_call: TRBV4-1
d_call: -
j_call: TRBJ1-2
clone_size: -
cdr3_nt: TGCGCCAGCAGCCGCGGGGGCGGAGAGAACTATGGCTACACCTTC
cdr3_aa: CASSRGGGENYGYTF

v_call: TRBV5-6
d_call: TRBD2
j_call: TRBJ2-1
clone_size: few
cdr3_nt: TGTGCCAGCAGCCCAGAGCCTAGCGGGTATAATGATGAGCAGTTCTTC
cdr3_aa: CASSPEPSGYNDEQFF

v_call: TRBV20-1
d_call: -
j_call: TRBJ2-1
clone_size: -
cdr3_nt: TGCAGTGCTAGAGTTGGGACTCGGGGGTACAATGAGCAGTTCTTC
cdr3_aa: CSARVGTRGYNEQFF

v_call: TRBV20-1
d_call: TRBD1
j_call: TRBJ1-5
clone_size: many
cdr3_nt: TGCAGTGCTCGACAGGGGAGGCAGCCCCAGCATTTT
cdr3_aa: CSARQGRQPQHF

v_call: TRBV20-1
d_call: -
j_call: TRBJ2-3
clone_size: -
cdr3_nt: TGCAGTGCTAGTGTCTACATTCTGTCAGATACGCAGTATTTT
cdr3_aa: CSASVYILSDTQYF

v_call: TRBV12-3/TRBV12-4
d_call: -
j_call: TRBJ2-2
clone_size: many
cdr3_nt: TGTGCCAGCAGGCCCACGGGGAACACCGGGGAGCTGTTTTTT
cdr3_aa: CASRPTGNTGELFF

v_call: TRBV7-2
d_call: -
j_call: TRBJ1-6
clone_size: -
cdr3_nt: TGTGCCAGCAGCCGAAGTGAGAATTCACCCCTCCACTTT
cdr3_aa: CASSRSENSPLHF

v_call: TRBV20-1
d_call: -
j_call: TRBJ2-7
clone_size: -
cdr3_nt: TGCAGTGCTCAACCTGCCGGGCAGTACGAGCAGTACTTC
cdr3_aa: CSAQPAGQYEQYF

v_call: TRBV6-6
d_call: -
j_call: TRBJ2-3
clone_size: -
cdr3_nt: TGTGCCAGCAGTTACGGGGTCAAGGATACGCAGTATTTT
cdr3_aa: CASSYGVKDTQYF

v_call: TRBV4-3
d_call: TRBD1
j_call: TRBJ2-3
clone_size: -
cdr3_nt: TGCGCCAGCAGCCAAGGGGCCAGGGGGCGGGGCAGCACAGATACGCAGTATTTT
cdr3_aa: CASSQGARGRGSTDTQYF

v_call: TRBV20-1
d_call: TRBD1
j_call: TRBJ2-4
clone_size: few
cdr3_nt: TGCAGTGCTCCGAATCCAGGGGGCATTCAGTACTTC
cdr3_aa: CSAPNPGGIQYF

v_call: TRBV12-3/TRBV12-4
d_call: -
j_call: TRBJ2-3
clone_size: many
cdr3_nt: TGTGCCAGCAAAGGGAGCTTTACCACAGATACGCAGTATTTT
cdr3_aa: CASKGSFTTDTQYF

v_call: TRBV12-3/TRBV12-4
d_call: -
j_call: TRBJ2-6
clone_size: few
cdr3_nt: TGTGCCAGCAAAAATTCTGGGGCCAACGTCCTGACTTTC
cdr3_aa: CASKNSGANVLTF

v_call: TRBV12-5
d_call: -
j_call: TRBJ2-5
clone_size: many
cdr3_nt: TGTGCTAGTGGTTTGGAGGAGACCCAGTACTTC
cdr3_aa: CASGLEETQYF

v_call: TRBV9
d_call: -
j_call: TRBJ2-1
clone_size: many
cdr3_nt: TGTGCCAGCAGCGCGAGGGGGTCCCGGGCAAATGAGCAGTTCTTC
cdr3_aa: CASSARGSRANEQFF

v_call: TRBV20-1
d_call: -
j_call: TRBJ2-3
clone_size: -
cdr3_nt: TGCAGTGCTAGAGAAGGGCAGATAAGCACAGATACGCAGTATTTT
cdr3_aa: CSAREGQISTDTQYF

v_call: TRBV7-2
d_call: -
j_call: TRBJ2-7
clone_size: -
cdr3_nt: TGTGCCAGCAGCACTAGCTACTACGAGCAGTACTTC
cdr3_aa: CASSTSYYEQYF

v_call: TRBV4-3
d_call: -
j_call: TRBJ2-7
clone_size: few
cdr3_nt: TGCGCCAGCAGCCAAGATCGGACCCCGGGCGAGCAGTACTTC
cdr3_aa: CASSQDRTPGEQYF

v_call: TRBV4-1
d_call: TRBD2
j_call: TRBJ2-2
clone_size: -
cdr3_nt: TGCGCCAGCAGCCAAGAGTTCGGGGCTAGCGGGCCCGGGGAGCTGTTTTTT
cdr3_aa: CASSQEFGASGPGELFF

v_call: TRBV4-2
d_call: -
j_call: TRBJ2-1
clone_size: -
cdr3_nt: TGTGCCAGCAGCCCCGACTTAGGTGAGCAGTTCTTC
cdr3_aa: CASSPDLGEQFF

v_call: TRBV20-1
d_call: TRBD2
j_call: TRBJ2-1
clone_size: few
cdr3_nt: TGCAGTGCTAATGTGGCGGGAGGGTCTGGCGAGCAGTTCTTC
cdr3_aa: CSANVAGGSGEQFF

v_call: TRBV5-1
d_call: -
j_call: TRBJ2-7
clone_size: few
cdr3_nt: TGCGCCAGCAGCTACCTCTCTACAGGCGACGAGCAGTACTTC
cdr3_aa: CASSYLSTGDEQYF

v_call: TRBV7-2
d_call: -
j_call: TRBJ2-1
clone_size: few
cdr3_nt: TGTGCCAGCAGCTTTACCAGCATCGGTGAGCAGTTCTTC
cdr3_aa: CASSFTSIGEQFF